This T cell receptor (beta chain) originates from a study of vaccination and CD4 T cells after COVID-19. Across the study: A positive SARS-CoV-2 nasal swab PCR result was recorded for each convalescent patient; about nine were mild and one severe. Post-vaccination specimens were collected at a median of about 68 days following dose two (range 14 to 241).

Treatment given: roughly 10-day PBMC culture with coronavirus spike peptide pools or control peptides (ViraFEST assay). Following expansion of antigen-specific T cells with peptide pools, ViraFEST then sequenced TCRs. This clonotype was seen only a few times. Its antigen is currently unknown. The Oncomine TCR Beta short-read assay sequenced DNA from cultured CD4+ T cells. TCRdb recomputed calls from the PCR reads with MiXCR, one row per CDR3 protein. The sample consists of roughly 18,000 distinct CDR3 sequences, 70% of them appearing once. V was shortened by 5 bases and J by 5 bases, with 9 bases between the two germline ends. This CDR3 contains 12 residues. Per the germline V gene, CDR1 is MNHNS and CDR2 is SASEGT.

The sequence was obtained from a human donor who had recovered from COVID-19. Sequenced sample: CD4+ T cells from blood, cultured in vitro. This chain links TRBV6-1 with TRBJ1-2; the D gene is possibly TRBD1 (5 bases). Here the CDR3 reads CASSPRGYGYTF. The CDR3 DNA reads TGTGCCAGCAGTCCCCGGGGGTATGGCTACACCTTC.